A selection of T cell receptor beta chains follows, all from one sample in a study of T-cell reconstitution after alpha-beta-depleted transplantation in children. TCRdb recomputed calls from the PCR reads with MiXCR, one row per CDR3 protein. The data hold 280,000 or so distinct CDR3 sequences, with about 9.9% observed a single time. The specimen was peripheral blood, collected 180 days after TCRalphabeta/CD19-depleted stem cell transplant. The receptors stem from a male patient between 2 and 10 years old who had a stem cell transplant for chronic granulomatous disease, so the T cells may come from the graft donor. Both conserved end residues are part of each CDR3. The order of the fields is clone size, CDR3 length, D gene, J gene, V gene, CDR3 DNA, CDR3 protein. The D gene is left open where the match is weak. Some rows mark clone size as missing; the rest say once, few, many or name a class of expanded clone.

many,15,.,TRBJ2-5,TRBV7-8,TGTGCCAGCAGCTTAGCAGCCGGGAAGGCAGAGACCCAGTACTTC,CASSLAAGKAETQYF
many,16,.,TRBJ1-5,TRBV18,TGTGCCAGCTCACCAGGGCAGGGACTTGGCAATCAGCCCCAGCATTTT,CASSPGQGLGNQPQHF
many,17,TRBD2,TRBJ2-3,TRBV7-2,TGTGCCAGCAGCTTACGTTCGGCGGGGGGGCACACAGATACGCAGTATTTT,CASSLRSAGGHTDTQYF
many,15,.,TRBJ2-6,TRBV7-9,TGTGCCAGCAGCTTTTTAAGCTCTGGGGCCAACGTCCTGACTTTC,CASSFLSSGANVLTF
many,18,TRBD2,TRBJ2-1,TRBV11-2,TGTGCCAGCAGCCCCACGTCGACTAGCGGGGGGGAATACAATGAGCAGTTCTTC,CASSPTSTSGGEYNEQFF
many,14,TRBD2,TRBJ2-1,TRBV20-1,TGCAGTGCACAGACTAGCGGGAGGAGGAATGAGCAGTTCTTC,CSAQTSGRRNEQFF
many,14,TRBD1,TRBJ2-3,TRBV18,TGTGCCAGCTCCGGGACAGGGGCGGCAGATACGCAGTATTTT,CASSGTGAADTQYF
many,14,.,TRBJ2-7,TRBV4-1,TGCGCCAGCAGCTCTGGACGGGCGTCCTACGAGCAGTACTTC,CASSSGRASYEQYF
many,15,TRBD1,TRBJ1-6,TRBV15,TGTGCCACCAGCAGAACCCGGACAGGCAATTCACCCCTCCACTTT,CATSRTRTGNSPLHF
many,16,.,TRBJ2-1,TRBV6-2/TRBV6-3,TGTGCCAGCAGTTACTCGACCGGGATCTCCTACAATGAGCAGTTCTTC,CASSYSTGISYNEQFF
many,15,.,TRBJ2-3,TRBV9,TGTGCCAGCAGTGTCCGTGGTACGGGAACGGATACGCAGTATTTT,CASSVRGTGTDTQYF
many,16,.,TRBJ2-2,TRBV27,TGTGCCAGCAGTCATTGGGGTAAAACGAGCACCGGGGAGCTGTTTTTT,CASSHWGKTSTGELFF
many,15,TRBD1,TRBJ2-2,TRBV5-1,TGTGCCAGCAGCCCGCGGACAGGGAACACCGGGGAGCTGTTTTTT,CASSPRTGNTGELFF
.,16,TRBD2,TRBJ2-1,TRBV4-1,TGCGCCAGCAGCCAAGGTTGGAGCGGGAGAGTCGGTGAGCAGTTCTTC,CASSQGWSGRVGEQFF
many,14,.,TRBJ2-7,TRBV12-3/TRBV12-4,TGTGCCAGCAGACTCCAGGGATTGGGCTACGAGCAGTACTTC,CASRLQGLGYEQYF
many,15,.,TRBJ2-2,TRBV7-8,TGTGCCAGCAGCTTAGCCTTGGAAGGGGCCGGGGAGCTGTTTTTT,CASSLALEGAGELFF
many,13,.,TRBJ2-1,TRBV30,TGTGCCTGGACCCTGCGGAGTATGGGTGAGCAGTTCTTC,CAWTLRSMGEQFF
many,18,.,TRBJ2-4,TRBV15,TGTGCCACCAGCAGAGCGTCGGATGGGTGGGGGGTTAAAAACATTCAGTACTTC,CATSRASDGWGVKNIQYF
many,16,TRBD2,TRBJ2-2,TRBV27,TGTGCCAGCAGTTTCTTAGCGGGCCCGAACACCGGGGAGCTGTTTTTT,CASSFLAGPNTGELFF
.,19,.,TRBJ1-5,TRBV28,TGTGCCAGCAGTTTCGGAAAGGGGGGAATGGGTGGTAGCAATCAGCCCCAGCATTTT,CASSFGKGGMGGSNQPQHF